This entry describes one T cell receptor beta chain. The record originates from a study of cytomegalovirus exposure and HLA in healthy donors. Nominal health characterized the donors when sampled, though unrecorded immune exposures were likely. PCR used 60 Vbeta primers and 13 Jbeta primers. Repertoires were generated with immunoSEQ multiplex PCR, while TCRdb's copy carries only in-frame clones and drops some. Of approximately 90,000 clones listed, roughly four fifths were seen once; the top ten hold 3% to 4.5%. The clonotype was recovered from a young man in good health and CMV-seronegative. Sequenced: PBMCs.

This chain's CDR3 is CASMKDRDNEQFF. DNA for the CDR3: TGTGCCAGCATGAAGGACAGGGACAATGAGCAGTTCTTC. The gene calls are TRBV2 and TRBJ2-1, with TRBD1 identical over 8 bases. The germline V gene encodes CDR1 SNHLY and CDR2 FYNNEI. The CDR3 is made up of 13 amino acids. V shed 7 bases and J 5 bases; nucleotides not matched to a gene: 4. Based on the CDR3 plus reference TRBV2 and TRBJ2-1, the full variable domain is EPEVTQTPSHQVTQMGQEVILRCVPISNHLYFYWYRQILGQKVEFLVSFYNNEISEKSEIFDDQFSVERPDGSNFTLKIRSTKLEDSAMYFCASMKDRDNEQFFGPGTRLTVL.